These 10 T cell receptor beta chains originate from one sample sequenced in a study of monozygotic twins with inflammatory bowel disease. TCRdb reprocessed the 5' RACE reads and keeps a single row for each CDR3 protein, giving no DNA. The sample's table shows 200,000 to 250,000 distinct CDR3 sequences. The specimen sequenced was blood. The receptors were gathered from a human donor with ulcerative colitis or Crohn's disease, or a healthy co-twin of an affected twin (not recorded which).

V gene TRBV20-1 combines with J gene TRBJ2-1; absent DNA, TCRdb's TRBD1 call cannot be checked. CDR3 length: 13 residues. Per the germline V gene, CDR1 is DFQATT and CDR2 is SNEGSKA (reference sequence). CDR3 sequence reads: CSAPSSRAYEQFF.

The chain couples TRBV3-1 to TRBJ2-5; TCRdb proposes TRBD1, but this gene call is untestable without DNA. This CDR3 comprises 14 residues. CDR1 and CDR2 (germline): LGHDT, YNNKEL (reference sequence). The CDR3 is CASSQDGTQETQYF.

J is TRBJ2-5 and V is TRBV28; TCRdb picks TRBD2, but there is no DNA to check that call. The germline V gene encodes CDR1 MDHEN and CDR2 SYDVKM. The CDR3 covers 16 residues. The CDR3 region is CASSSSELAGVETQYF.

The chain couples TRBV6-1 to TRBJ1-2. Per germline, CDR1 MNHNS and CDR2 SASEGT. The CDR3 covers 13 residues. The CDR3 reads CASRDPTNYGYTF.

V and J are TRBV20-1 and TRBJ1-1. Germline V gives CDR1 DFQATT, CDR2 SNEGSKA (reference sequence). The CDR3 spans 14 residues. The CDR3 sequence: CSARDTRVNTEAFF.

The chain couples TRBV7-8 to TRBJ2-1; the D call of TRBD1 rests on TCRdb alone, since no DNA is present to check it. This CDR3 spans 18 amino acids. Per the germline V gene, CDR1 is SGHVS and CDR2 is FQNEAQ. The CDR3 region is CASSWGQGDIWDYNEQFF.

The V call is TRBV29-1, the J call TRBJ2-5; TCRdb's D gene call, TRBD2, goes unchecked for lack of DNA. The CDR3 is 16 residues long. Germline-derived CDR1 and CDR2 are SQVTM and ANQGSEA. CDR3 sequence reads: CSVHPGGTSGVWAQYF.

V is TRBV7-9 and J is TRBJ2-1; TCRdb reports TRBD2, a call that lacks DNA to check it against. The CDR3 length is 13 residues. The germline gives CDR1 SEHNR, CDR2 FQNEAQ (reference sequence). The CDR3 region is CASSPDSGRDQFF.

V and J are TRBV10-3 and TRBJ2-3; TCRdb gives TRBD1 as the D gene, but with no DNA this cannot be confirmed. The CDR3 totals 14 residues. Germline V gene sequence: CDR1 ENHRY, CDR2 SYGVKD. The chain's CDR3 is CAISDSGATDTQYF.

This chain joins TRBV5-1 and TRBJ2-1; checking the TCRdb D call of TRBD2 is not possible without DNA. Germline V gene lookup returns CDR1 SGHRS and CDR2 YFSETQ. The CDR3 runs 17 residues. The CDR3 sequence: CASSPPSSGSTYNEQFF.